This is a list of T cell receptor beta chains from one sample in a study of CD8+CD57+ T cells in acquired aplastic anemia. TCRdb re-analysed the reads in MiXCR, keeping a single row per CDR3 protein. Seen here are 100,000 to 130,000 distinct CDR3 sequences, 51% observed once, and the top ten hold about 32%. The material sequenced was sorted CD4+, CD8+, or CD8+CD57+ T cells (not recorded which) from PBMCs. The source is a human donor in good health, serving as a control. The CDR3 runs from the conserved cysteine through the conserved F or W. The order of the fields is J gene, D gene, CDR3 length, V gene, clone size, CDR3 DNA, CDR3 protein. The D gene is left open where the match is weak. The listing skips clone size in some rows; elsewhere it reads once, few, many or a size class.

TRBJ2-5 | NA | 10 | TRBV7-9 | NA | TGCGCCAGCAGCCAAGATTCCCAGTACTTC | CASSQDSQYF
TRBJ2-1 | NA | 12 | TRBV25-1 | NA | TGTGCCACCCCCCCCACACCCCCTACTCAGTTCTTC | CATPPTPPTQFF
TRBJ2-5 | TRBD1 | 15 | TRBV2 | NA | TGTGCCAGCAGTAACCGGGACAGGGGTGGAGAGACCCAGTACTTC | CASSNRDRGGETQYF
TRBJ1-5 | NA | 14 | TRBV10-3 | NA | TGTGCCATCAGTGAGCTATGGAGCAATCAGCCCCAGCATTTT | CAISELWSNQPQHF
TRBJ1-2 | NA | 13 | TRBV7-9 | NA | TGTGCCAGCAGCCGAGGGGGTGCCTATGGCTACACCTTC | CASSRGGAYGYTF
TRBJ1-2 | NA | 13 | TRBV29-1 | NA | TGCAGCGTTGGTTTGTTAGGGGTCTATGGCTACACCTTC | CSVGLLGVYGYTF
TRBJ2-7 | NA | 11 | TRBV25-1 | many | TGTGCCAGCAGTGGGATATACGAGCAGTACTTC | CASSGIYEQYF
TRBJ1-6 | NA | 16 | TRBV15 | NA | TGTGCCACCAGCTGCTCGCAGGGGACCTATAATTCACCCCTCCACTTT | CATSCSQGTYNSPLHF
TRBJ1-2 | NA | 11 | TRBV29-1 | many | TGCAGCGTTGATTTGGGGAAAGGCTACACCTTC | CSVDLGKGYTF
TRBJ1-2 | NA | 12 | TRBV12-3/TRBV12-4 | many | TGTGCCAGCAGTTTATCAGTCTATGGCTACACCTTC | CASSLSVYGYTF
TRBJ2-5 | NA | 13 | TRBV12-3/TRBV12-4 | once | TGTGCCAGCAGCGGACGGTCAGGGGAGACCCAGTACTTC | CASSGRSGETQYF
TRBJ1-2 | NA | 14 | TRBV19 | NA | TGTGCCAGTAGTATAGGAGAGGGGTTCTATGGCTACACCTTC | CASSIGEGFYGYTF
TRBJ2-1 | TRBD2 | 15 | TRBV9 | many | TGTGCCAGCAGCGTAGACATTACTAGCGGCAATGAGCAGTTCTTC | CASSVDITSGNEQFF
TRBJ1-4 | TRBD1 | 17 | TRBV10-3 | NA | TGTGCCATCAGTGAGTCTCCAGCGGGGACAGTCAATGAAAAACTGTTTTTT | CAISESPAGTVNEKLFF
TRBJ1-1 | TRBD1 | 14 | TRBV10-3 | NA | TGTGCCATCAGTGTTAGGGGGCAGGGTACTGAAGCTTTCTTT | CAISVRGQGTEAFF
TRBJ1-5 | TRBD1 | 16 | TRBV15 | once | TGTGCCACCAGCATCGACGGGACAGGGCTCAATCAGCCCCAGCATTTT | CATSIDGTGLNQPQHF
TRBJ2-5 | TRBD2 | 17 | TRBV12-3/TRBV12-4 | NA | TGTGCCAGCAGGCCCGGGACTAGCGGGAGGCACCAAGAGACCCAGTACTTC | CASRPGTSGRHQETQYF
TRBJ2-7 | NA | 15 | TRBV12-3/TRBV12-4 | NA | TGTGCCAGCAGTGAATACAGGCTAACTTCCTACGAGCAGTACTTC | CASSEYRLTSYEQYF
TRBJ2-7 | NA | 14 | TRBV24-1 | NA | TGTGCCACCAGTGAATCTGGGATTAACTACGAGCAGTACTTC | CATSESGINYEQYF
TRBJ1-2 | NA | 16 | TRBV15 | NA | TGTGCCACCAGCAGGCACGGGGGCGCGGGAAACTATGGCTACACCTTC | CATSRHGGAGNYGYTF
TRBJ1-1 | TRBD1 | 15 | TRBV9 | many | TGTGCCAGCAGCGTAGGGGTAGGGGGCGGCACTGAAGCTTTCTTT | CASSVGVGGGTEAFF
TRBJ2-7 | NA | 12 | TRBV10-3 | NA | TGTGCCATCAGTGCTGAGAGGGGTGAGCAGTACTTC | CAISAERGEQYF
TRBJ2-5 | NA | 13 | TRBV9 | many | TGTGCCAGCAGCGTTCCCCCGTCCGAGACCCAGTACTTC | CASSVPPSETQYF
TRBJ1-1 | NA | 16 | TRBV5-4 | many | TGTGCCAGCAGCTCCCATCCAGCGGCTCTGAACACTGAAGCTTTCTTT | CASSSHPAALNTEAFF
TRBJ2-7 | NA | 16 | TRBV2 | many | TGTGCCAGCAGTTATCGCCCCGCCTGGGAAAACTACGAGCAGTACTTC | CASSYRPAWENYEQYF
TRBJ1-2 | NA | 11 | TRBV24-1 | NA | TGTGCCACCAGTGACCCAGTAGGCTACACCTTC | CATSDPVGYTF
TRBJ2-5 | NA | 13 | TRBV11-3 | many | TGTGCCAGCAGCTCAGGACAATGGGAGACCCAGTACTTC | CASSSGQWETQYF
TRBJ2-7 | NA | 14 | TRBV10-3 | NA | TGTGCCATCAGTGAAGCCGGGGCCTCCTACGAGCAGTACTTC | CAISEAGASYEQYF
TRBJ1-1 | TRBD1 | 16 | TRBV4-3 | many | TGCGCCAGCAGCCAAGATGCAGGGGGCTGGAACACTGAAGCTTTCTTT | CASSQDAGGWNTEAFF
TRBJ2-6 | NA | 14 | TRBV19 | NA | TGTGCCAGTAGTTCGGGTACTGGGGCCAACGTCCTGACTTTC | CASSSGTGANVLTF
TRBJ2-2 | TRBD1 | 15 | TRBV19 | NA | TGTGCCAGTATTCGGGCAGGGGGGAACACCGGGGAGCTGTTTTTT | CASIRAGGNTGELFF
TRBJ2-7 | NA | 13 | TRBV10-3 | NA | TGTGCCATCAGTGATCAGGGCGGCTACGAGCAGTACTTC | CAISDQGGYEQYF
TRBJ2-7 | TRBD1 | 17 | TRBV19 | once | TGTGCCAGTAGTAAGCTGCTCCGGACAGGGGCTCCCTACGAGCAGTACTTC | CASSKLLRTGAPYEQYF
TRBJ2-1 | NA | 14 | TRBV24-1 | many | TGTGCCACCAGTGATTGGGGGTCCGGCGGGGAGCAGTTCTTC | CATSDWGSGGEQFF
TRBJ2-1 | TRBD2 | 15 | TRBV4-1 | NA | TGCGCCAGCAGCCAAGTATCTAGCGGGAGCGGGGAGCAGTTCTTC | CASSQVSSGSGEQFF
TRBJ1-3 | NA | 14 | TRBV27 | NA | TGTGCCAGCAGTTCCACAGGGCTCGGAAACACCATATATTTT | CASSSTGLGNTIYF
TRBJ2-4 | NA | 14 | TRBV25-1 | NA | TGTGCCAGCAGCTGGGACCTAGCCAAAAACATTCAGTACTTC | CASSWDLAKNIQYF
TRBJ2-1 | NA | 11 | TRBV20-1 | many | TGCAGTGCCAAGATGGTGAATGAGCAGTTCTTC | CSAKMVNEQFF
TRBJ1-6 | NA | 14 | TRBV5-1 | NA | TGCGCCAGCAGAGAACAGGGCCTTAATTCGCCCCTCCACTTT | CASREQGLNSPLHF
TRBJ1-6 | NA | 14 | TRBV19 | NA | TGTGCCAGTAGTGCGGGTGGTTCGGATTCACCCCTCCACTTT | CASSAGGSDSPLHF
TRBJ1-2 | NA | 13 | TRBV6-1 | many | TGTGCCAGCAGTGAAGGACAGGCTTATGGCTACACCTTC | CASSEGQAYGYTF
TRBJ2-1 | NA | 12 | TRBV5-1 | many | TGCGCCAGCTTCCTCATTGACAATGAGCAGTTCTTC | CASFLIDNEQFF
TRBJ2-5 | NA | 13 | TRBV20-1 | NA | TGCAGTGCTAGAGATGGGGGCCAAGAGACCCAGTACTTC | CSARDGGQETQYF
TRBJ1-1 | NA | 12 | TRBV2 | NA | TGTGCCAGCATAGAGGACCACACTGAAGCTTTCTTT | CASIEDHTEAFF
TRBJ1-1 | NA | 13 | TRBV27 | many | TGTGCCAGCAGTTTAATCCGAAACACTGAAGCTTTCTTT | CASSLIRNTEAFF
TRBJ1-3 | TRBD1 | 15 | TRBV15 | NA | TGTGCCACCAGCTACGACAGGGACTCTGGAAACACCATATATTTT | CATSYDRDSGNTIYF
TRBJ2-7 | NA | 12 | TRBV10-3 | few | TGTGCCATCAGTGGCAATTCGGAGGGAAAGTACTTC | CAISGNSEGKYF
TRBJ2-2 | NA | 15 | TRBV7-2 | many | TGTGCCAGCAGCTTGATCGCAGGGAACACCGGGGAGCTGTTTTTT | CASSLIAGNTGELFF
TRBJ2-6 | NA | 15 | TRBV5-4 | NA | TGTGCCAGCAGCTACGTAAGCTCTGGGGCCAACGTCCTGACTTTC | CASSYVSSGANVLTF
TRBJ2-5 | NA | 15 | TRBV25-1 | many | TGTGCCAGCAGTGAATGGGGGGCAGGGAAAGAGACCCAGTACTTC | CASSEWGAGKETQYF
TRBJ2-5 | NA | 15 | TRBV10-3 | few | TGTGCCATCAGCCAGACAGGAGGTAATGGAGAGACCCAGTACTTC | CAISQTGGNGETQYF
TRBJ2-7 | NA | 13 | TRBV12-3/TRBV12-4 | once | TGTGCCAGCAGTTTAGTGATCTCCGGGGAGCAGTACTTC | CASSLVISGEQYF
TRBJ1-2 | NA | 13 | TRBV19 | many | TGTGCCAGTGAAGGACAGTTGAACTATGGCTACACCTTC | CASEGQLNYGYTF
TRBJ2-7 | NA | 13 | TRBV6-1 | NA | TGTGCCAGCAGCATGGGTTTGGGGCCCGAGCAGTACTTC | CASSMGLGPEQYF
TRBJ2-1 | TRBD2 | 16 | TRBV10-3 | many | TGTGCCATCAGTGAGCAATCTAGCGGGGGTTCCAATGAGCAGTTCTTC | CAISEQSSGGSNEQFF